The next 13 T cell receptor beta chains were all read from a single sample in a study of blood T cell repertoires in COVID-19. The data were produced by immunoSEQ multiplex PCR, yet TCRdb's version contains in-frame clones alone and is incomplete. The sample includes around 620,000 clones, 75% to 90% of them seen just once. Sequenced: peripheral blood. The receptor source for this set is a woman under 30 with acute or convalescent COVID-19.

CDR3 sequence: CACPQGENTEAFF. The CDR3 bases are TGTGCCTGCCCACAGGGGGAGAACACTGAAGCTTTCTTT. V usage is TRBV30 and J usage is TRBJ1-1, with 8 positions matching TRBD1. The J segment lost 1 base and the V segment lost 6 bases, leaving 4 bases of the junction unmatched. This CDR3 region has 13 residues. CDR1 is GTSNPN, CDR2 SVGIG, per germline (reference sequence).

J is TRBJ1-1 and V is TRBV7-9; D remains unclear. Per the germline V gene, CDR1 is SEHNR and CDR2 is FQNEAQ (reference sequence). This CDR3 has 13 residues. The V end was cut by 10 bases, the J end by 4 bases, with 16 bases between. The CDR3 loop is CATPDSKSTEAFF. CDR3 nucleotides: TGTGCCACCCCGGACTCGAAGAGCACTGAAGCTTTCTTT.

The chain couples TRBV18 to TRBJ1-1; 10 bases match TRBD1. Germline trimming cut 3 bases from V and 3 bases from J; bases unmatched to any gene: 4. The CDR3 loop spans 15 amino acids. Germline V gives CDR1 KGHSH, CDR2 LQKENI. The chain's CDR3 is CASSPQTGGYTEAFF. The CDR3, as DNA: TGTGCCAGCTCACCCCAGACAGGGGGCTACACTGAAGCTTTCTTT.

This sequence joins TRBV19 and TRBJ1-6; 7 positions match TRBD1. CDR1 and CDR2 (germline): LNHDA, SQIVND (reference sequence). This CDR3 is 17 amino acids long. V lost 5 bases and J lost 8; bases outside the gene matches: 15. For the CDR3, the DNA is TGTGCCAGTAGTCTTAAACCCGACAGGGAAAAGGATTCACCCCTCCACTTT. This encodes CASSLKPDREKDSPLHF.

The V and J genes are TRBV12-3 or TRBV12-4 and TRBJ2-5; TRBD1 aligns across 8 bases. With V trimmed by 2 bases and J by 6 bases, 2 bases remained unmatched. The CDR3 totals 13 residues. CDR3 in DNA: TGTGCCAGCAGTTTATCCAGGGGGCAGACCCAGTACTTC. Translation gives CASSLSRGQTQYF.

In regard to this clone: Different DNA sequences within this sample yield the same CDR3. V usage is TRBV12-3 or TRBV12-4 and J usage is TRBJ1-2; possible D gene TRBD1, 5 bases. The CDR3 totals 13 residues. V gave up 3 bases and J gave up 1 base, with 6 bases separating them. Written as DNA, the CDR3 is TGTGCCAGCAGTTTCAGGGTTAACTATGGCTACACCTTC. As protein: CASSFRVNYGYTF.

The V gene is TRBV11-2, the J gene TRBJ1-1, with TRBD1 identical over 12 bases. This CDR3 spans 17 amino acids. Germline assignment: CDR1 SGHAT and CDR2 FQNNGV. The ends lost 2 bases at V and 7 bases at J; junction bases unmatched: 11. CDR3 in amino acids: CASSLWGQGASRIEAFF. DNA of the CDR3: TGTGCCAGCAGCTTATGGGGACAGGGGGCCTCGAGGATTGAAGCTTTCTTT. Looking up the rest from reference TRBV11-2 and TRBJ1-1 gives the full variable domain: EAGVAQSPRYKIIEKRQSVAFWCNPISGHATLYWYQQILGQGPKLLIQFQNNGVVDDSQLPKDRFSAERLKGVDSTLKIQPAKLEDSAVYLCASSLWGQGASRIEAFFGQGTRLTVV.

A note on this clone: This sample includes further DNA sequences coding for the same CDR3. The V and J genes are TRBV18 and TRBJ1-4; D uncertain. Germline loops: CDR1 KGHSH, CDR2 LQKENI. This CDR3 comprises 13 residues. V was pared by 6 bases and J by 0 bases, with 5 bases between. The CDR3 is CASSSATNEKLFF. CDR3 DNA sequence: TGTGCCAGCTCGTCCGCAACTAATGAAAAACTGTTTTTT. Looking up the rest from reference TRBV18 and TRBJ1-4 gives the full variable domain: NAGVMQNPRHLVRRRGQEARLRCSPMKGHSHVYWYRQLPEEGLKFMVYLQKENIIDESGMPKERFSAEFPKEGPSILRIQQVVRGDSAAYFCASSSATNEKLFFGSGTQLSVL.

A note on this clone: The sample carries other DNA sequences with the same CDR3. V and J are TRBV6-2 or TRBV6-3 and TRBJ1-2; no clear D. The V end lost 0 bases, the J end lost 4 bases, and 6 bases lay between the germline ends. The germline V gene has CDR1 MNHEY and CDR2 SVGEGT. The CDR3 covers 13 residues. The DNA of the CDR3 is TGTGCCAGCAGTTACTCGAACAGCTATGGCTACACCTTC. Its translation is CASSYSNSYGYTF.

V and J are TRBV3-1 (or the pseudogene TRBV3-2) and TRBJ1-2, with TRBD1 matching over 10 bases. V was clipped by 3 bases and J by 8 bases; unmatched bases: 3. Germline V gene sequence: CDR1 LGHDT, CDR2 YNNKEL (reference sequence). The CDR3 runs to 13 residues. CDR3 sequence reads: CASSQTGGEGYTF. In nucleotides, the CDR3 is TGTGCCAGCAGCCAGACAGGGGGCGAGGGCTACACCTTC.

V usage is TRBV10-2 and J usage is TRBJ1-6; 7 bases are shared with TRBD1. Trimming cost V 11 bases and J 0 bases; bases outside gene matches: 1. CDR1 is WSHSY and CDR2 is SAAADI in the germline V gene. CDR3 length equals 13 residues. Here the CDR3 DNA reads TGCGCCGACAGGGCCTCCTATAATTCACCCCTCCACTTT. Its protein product is CADRASYNSPLHF.

J is TRBJ1-5 and V is TRBV19; 8 bases agree with TRBD1. This CDR3 is 15 amino acids long. The trim removed 3 bases at V and 6 bases at J, leaving 7 bases unmatched. In germline, CDR1 is LNHDA, CDR2 SQIVND (reference sequence). This CDR3 reads CASSISTGGGQPQHF. For the CDR3, the DNA is TGTGCCAGTAGTATTTCAACAGGGGGAGGTCAGCCCCAGCATTTT.

The CDR3 region has the DNA TGTGCCAGTAGTTTAACGGTTAACACTGAAGCTTTCTTT. As protein: CASSLTVNTEAFF. The chain joins TRBV19 to TRBJ1-1, with D unclear. CDR1 and CDR2 (germline): LNHDA, SQIVND (reference sequence). The ends were cut back, 5 bases at V and 2 bases at J, with 9 bases in the middle. CDR3 length: 13 amino acids.